This entry is about one TCR beta chain. Its antigen remains unidentified. This sequence may be a read error, since a much larger clone differs from it by one base. Using RNA template, CDR3s of TCR alpha and beta were amplified with iRepertoire arm-PCR. TCRdb redid the calling of the multiplex PCR reads with MiXCR, one entry per CDR3 protein. The repertoire has 100,000 to 150,000 distinct CDR3 sequences, roughly 23% of them found once; the top ten carry roughly 15%. The data derive from a study of glioma-infiltrating T cells. Findings and limits, study-wide: Non-neoplastic patients had below-expected tissue-blood divergence, while all gliomas exceeded expectation.

Germline V gives CDR1 SGHVS, CDR2 FNYEAQ. This CDR3 spans 15 amino acids. The V end lost 8 bases, the J end lost 0 bases, and 14 bases lay between the germline ends. This TCR derives from a human donor with low-grade glioma or glioblastoma, undergoing nonglioma brain surgery, or in good health (not recorded which). The specimen was glioma tissue, nonneoplastic brain tissue, or PBMCs (not recorded which). The chain combines TRBV7-6 with TRBJ2-1, with D perhaps matching TRBD2 (5 bases). CDR3 coding DNA: TGTGCCAGCCGCGCCCGGACTCTCTCCTACAATGAGCAGTTCTTC. Translation gives CASRARTLSYNEQFF.